This TCR beta chain was recorded in a study of cytomegalovirus exposure and HLA in healthy donors (TCRdb year 2017). With respect to the entire study: An earlier analysis of under 600 of the donors reported about 290 Gb of sequence data and 117 million unique TCR beta sequences from approximately 180 million T cells. Along with the approximately 650-subject first cohort, a separate validation cohort of 120 different subjects was used. The genetic ancestry cluster associated with self-reported Caucasian donors included 65% to 90% of the roughly 360 genotyped donors. In an earlier analysis of over 550 of the donors, high-throughput TCR beta sequencing was used to judge whether each TCR beta V gene segment behaved as functional or pseudogenic. A later analysis re-examined previously published TCR beta repertoires from more than 600 donors and added high-resolution HLA genotyping to investigate patterns of TCR occurrence. Four to six DR-DQ haplotypes were handled as single units for association and clustering, since linkage in the cohort was strong. An early release covering about 600 HLA-typed donors comprised approximately 290 gigabases of sequencing data and tens of millions of unique TCR sequences. To predict cytomegalovirus infection status, the study combined high-throughput TCR immunosequencing, statistical association of individual TCRs with disease status, and machine learning. Using immunosequencing, the study profiled T cell repertoires from 640 or so subjects and related those repertoires to cytomegalovirus serostatus. Rather than drawing on any new phenotypic data, the later analysis identified candidate immune exposures from TCR beta sequences and the way those sequences occurred across donors. Both class I and class II loci were covered by HLA typing, at four-digit resolution. Genome-wide SNP genotypes for about 60% of the 666 donors were used in a later genetic analysis, which treated that subset as a discovery cohort. The number of typed donors differed by locus: 629-630 for A, B, C, DRB1 and DQB1; 500 to 550 for DQA1; 600 to 610 for DPA1; and about 450 for DPB1. The study aimed to test whether signatures of past pathogen exposure could be identified by cataloging public T cell receptors. Among about 400 genotyped donors of the cohort, an average of roughly 230,000 unique TCR beta nucleotide sequences was sequenced per donor, of which roughly 17% were non-productive. Donor age, sex, ethnicity and CMV serostatus were compiled alongside the repertoire data. Every repertoire in the discovery cohort had been generated on one and the same sequencing platform.

Measured from the cysteine to the phenylalanine, the CDR3 is 16 residues long. Solely the CDR3 DNA is kept, with 48 bases framed from the first base. The germline V gene supplies CDR1 SGDLS and CDR2 YYNGEE. The junction shows trimming of 0 bases on V and 7 bases on J, plus 16 bases between the germline ends. The study at large found these results: Because counts were too low, 15 to 20 rarely observed V segments, including chromosome 9 orphons, were excluded from the earlier analysis of several hundred of the donors. Most TCR sequences were seen in very few donors, while some public TCRs were found in many individuals. A later genetic analysis reported fewer N-insertions in productive TCRs among donors in an Asian-associated ancestry cluster than the roughly 700-donor mean. In vitro tests confirmed that three of the cytomegalovirus-associated TCR beta chains recognize cytomegalovirus antigens. Broadly in line with IMGT annotations, most TCR beta V segments showed up in productive rearrangements about 90% or about 30% of the time in an earlier analysis of several hundred of the donors. V-gene and J-gene trimming of TCR beta chains was associated with a missense DCLRE1C variant in a later genetic analysis, and the association was replicated in an independent cohort. Linkage disequilibrium might explain the correlated functional status among segregating V segments, but an unknown experimental factor could not be ruled out. Most CMV-associated TCR beta chains appeared to be HLA-restricted in a later analysis, and the HLA associations seemed to be driven largely by CMV exposure. Roughly uniform sequencing depth across donors was assumed in presence/absence analyses, although this assumption may not hold. In the study, 164 TCR beta chains were listed as associated with cytomegalovirus. According to a later analysis, parvovirus B19, influenza, CMV and Epstein-Barr virus appeared linked to several top co-occurrence clusters. Some IMGT-functional V segments, including TRBV6-2 and TRBV6-3, could not be distinguished by the 87-base-pair reads and were therefore excluded. At a false discovery rate of 0.05, a later analysis linked some 18,000 TCR beta sequences to specific HLA alleles. A cluster of highly shared sequence variants was judged likely to be a technical artifact of the sequencing pipeline. When HLA alleles, especially DR and DQ, strongly co-occurred, attributing TCR associations to individual alleles was difficult. It was suggested by the authors that the approach could potentially be generalized to other disease states and immunological phenotypes. For the cohort, immune exposure information was limited to CMV serostatus. A later analysis found that HLA-associated TCR beta chains were more clonally expanded and had lower generation probabilities than equally common non-associated chains. The classifier was reported to diagnose cytomegalovirus status with high specificity and sensitivity in both the original and validation cohorts. According to a later analysis, TCR association rates differed among HLA loci, with DRB1 alleles showing the most associated TCRs and HLA-C alleles showing the fewest. Because some donors lacked HLA typing at each locus, the association tests relied only on the typed subset. A further reported finding was that TCR beta sequences accurately predicted the HLA-A and HLA-B alleles for most subjects in the first cohort. In this cohort, only TCR beta chains were sequenced, and detectable features were limited by the absence of alpha or paired-chain data.

Concerning this clone itself: Its antigen is not yet known. Per-nucleotide qualities are absent, and no much larger clonotype sits a single base away.

The cohort consisted of approximately 670 healthy bone marrow donors. All cohort members were sampled while nominally healthy, although unrecorded immune exposures were likely present. The donor tested CMV seropositive, placing the donor among the 290 or so seropositive members of the cohort. A peripheral blood sample was collected from each donor, and TCR beta sequencing was performed on peripheral blood mononuclear cells. The Qiagen DNeasy Blood Extraction Kit was used to extract genomic DNA from the blood cell samples. To prepare the library, the immunoSEQ multiplex PCR assay was applied. The multiplex PCR relied on a mix of 60 forward primers for TCR Vbeta segments and 13 reverse primers for TCR Jbeta segments. A multiplex PCR assay on genomic DNA amplified the CDR3 region of rearranged TCR beta genes. The Illumina HiSeq System was used to sequence the amplified TCR beta libraries as 87-base-pair reads. On the study's bioinformatics: A later analysis counted about 80 million unique TCR beta chains across the 666 repertoires, and around 9.9 million of these chains were shared by at least two donors. A nearest-neighbor algorithm error-corrected the raw reads and collapsed the reads into unique sequences, merging closely related sequences to remove PCR and sequencing errors. V, D and J gene segments were assigned by aligning CDR3 sequences to IMGT reference sequences. For a sequence to be retained, a match of at least six nucleotides was required to both a V gene segment and a J gene segment. Rearrangements were called productive when the CDR3 lacked stop codons and stayed in frame with V and J; all others were non-productive. CDR3 was defined according to IMGT convention as the region running from the second conserved V-encoded cysteine to the conserved J-encoded phenylalanine. The earlier analysis of fewer than 700 of the donors excluded sequences that lacked an unambiguous match to a single V gene segment. In an earlier analysis of some 590 of the donors, V segments were called functional above 56.7% productive rearrangements and were called segregating when the between-donor standard deviation exceeded 5%. A statistical classification framework was built to diagnose cytomegalovirus status from the catalog of TCR beta chain sequences. A later analysis assigned V and J genes by comparing TCR nucleotide sequences with IMGT/GENE-DB human TR gene sequences. A later analysis assigned CDR3 sequences and most-parsimonious VDJ recombination scenarios with the TCRdist pipeline. In a later analysis, each TCR beta chain was defined by its CDR3 amino acid sequence together with its V-gene family, and reads without a unique V-gene family were excluded. A later analysis removed several hundred highly shared, low-generation-probability nucleotide sequences to deal with suspected cross-contamination and a sequencing artifact. In a later analysis, a clonal expansion index was calculated for each public chain from normalized within-repertoire ranks of inferred template counts. A later analysis computed generation probabilities with a VDJ recombination model fitted to out-of-frame rearrangements, and checked the results against IGoR. In a later analysis, TCR-TCR, TCR-HLA and TCR-CMV co-occurrence was scored with hypergeometric tests, and a repertoire-size bias correction was applied to TCR pairs. A later analysis estimated false discovery rates by permuting HLA or CMV assignments 20 times. In a later analysis, co-occurring TCRs were grouped using DBSCAN, with TCRdist sequence similarity added in when clustering inside HLA-allele-positive subsets. Repertoires with fewer than 30,000 or more than 120,000 public chains were left out of co-occurrence clustering, as were roughly five repertoires with anomalous nucleotide sharing. TCRdb provides this immuneACCESS table in a form limited to in-frame rearrangements. Some clones are lacking; in checked studies, under half of them reflect an unresolved V gene, and why the rest are absent is not known. The V and J calls and the clone size are those of that table, but D and trimming were determined from the DNA. In all, the sample holds 99,000 or so clones, and 9.5% to 15% of those were seen once. 16% of the sample is taken by the ten largest.

Recombination joined TRBV9 with TRBJ2-2; TRBD2 is perhaps the D gene, given 5 matching bases. Sequencing was done on a sample of PBMCs. The TCR was taken from a man aged 35 to 55 in good health and CMV-seropositive. The CDR3 region: CASSVEGPGKSGELFF. DNA sequence: TGTGCCAGCAGCGTAGAGGGTCCCGGGAAAAGCGGGGAGCTGTTTTTT.